One and the same sample provided the 5 T cell receptor beta chains below, sequenced in a study of cytotoxic CD8 clonotypes in ibrutinib-treated CLL. Assay used: immunoSEQ multiplex PCR; TCRdb lists only in-frame clones, some missing. Of 250,000 to 350,000 clones listed, roughly three quarters were seen once; the top ten hold approximately 5.1%. Sequenced material: PBMCs, taken at disease progression, from a patient treated with ibrutinib. The source is a human donor with chronic lymphocytic leukemia.

The J gene is TRBJ2-3, the V gene TRBV5-1; D gene unclear. CDR3 length: 14 amino acids. V lost 2 bases, J lost 2 bases, and 9 bases lay in between. Germline lookup yields CDR1 SGHRS and CDR2 YFSETQ. CDR3: CASSFHLNTDTQYF. The DNA of the CDR3 is TGCGCCAGCAGCTTCCATTTAAACACAGATACGCAGTATTTT.

A single count supports this clone. The chain joins TRBV18 to TRBJ1-5, with 7 nucleotides matching TRBD1. This CDR3 contains 18 residues. CDR1 and CDR2 (germline): KGHSH, LQKENI. The V segment lost 6 bases and the J segment 3 bases; nucleotides outside the gene matches: 17. The DNA of the CDR3 is TGTGCCAGCTCGCTCAAGGGACAGAACGGTAAGGTCAATCAGCCCCAGCATTTT. This encodes CASSLKGQNGKVNQPQHF.

The chain couples TRBV6-5 to TRBJ1-1, with 8 bases lining up with TRBD1. The CDR3 has 12 amino acids. V was pared by 6 bases and J by 9 bases, with 6 bases of the junction left unmatched. Germline CDR1 reads MNHEY; CDR2 reads SVGAGI. CDR3 DNA sequence: TGTGCCAGCAGCCCCGGGACAGGTAAAGCTTTCTTT. It yields the protein CASSPGTGKAFF.

This clone was picked up a small number of times. The V gene is TRBV29-1, the J gene TRBJ1-2, with 7 bases identical to TRBD1. Per germline, CDR1 SQVTM and CDR2 ANQGSEA. With V trimmed by 6 bases and J by 3 bases, 4 bases remained unmatched. The CDR3 loop spans 12 amino acids. The CDR3, as DNA: TGCAGCGTCAGGGGGATCGACTATGGCTACACCTTC. This codes for CSVRGIDYGYTF.

This chain connects TRBV27 to TRBJ2-3, with D possibly being TRBD2 (6 bases). Looked up from germline, CDR1 is MNHEY and CDR2 is SMNVEV (reference sequence). V was clipped by 3 bases and J by 3 bases, with 10 bases between them. The CDR3 spans 14 residues. The CDR3 DNA sequence: TGTGCCAGCAGTTTCAGGGAGGATACAGATACGCAGTATTTT. This gives the protein CASSFREDTDTQYF.